Listed here are 15 T cell receptor beta chains from one sample, sequenced in a study of spatial heterogeneity in lung cancer. Study findings and constraints: The study found that expanded intratumoral alpha and beta TCR counts tracked tumor mutation counts.

Their recognized antigens are unknown. Via MiXCR, TCRdb re-called the 5' RACE reads, giving one row per CDR3 protein. In the table there are 20,000 to 30,000 distinct CDR3 sequences, under 10% of which are singletons. Time point given: sample taken at primary tumor resection. The sample was lung tumor tissue, taken at surgery. These receptors were collected from a male donor with early-stage non-small cell lung cancer.

V and J are TRBV7-2 and TRBJ2-7, with a tentative D call TRBD2 (6 bases). Germline V lookup: CDR1 SGHTA, CDR2 FQGNSA. V shed 0 bases and J shed 0 bases, with 9 bases lying between them. The CDR3 totals 15 residues. As DNA, the CDR3 is TGTGCCAGCAGCTTAGCCCAGGGACTCTCCTACGAGCAGTACTTC. It yields the protein CASSLAQGLSYEQYF.

By frequency in the sample, this clonotype is medium-sized. The chain is built from TRBV5-1 and TRBJ1-1, with TRBD1 identical over 8 bases. Trimming cost V 2 bases and J 7 bases; bases outside gene matches: 4. The CDR3 sequence is 13 residues long. Germline V lookup: CDR1 SGHRS, CDR2 YFSETQ. CDR3 residues: CASSFLGQGEAFF. The CDR3 nucleotides read TGCGCCAGCAGCTTCCTTGGACAGGGTGAAGCTTTCTTT.

This clonotype has ten or more counts. The chain couples TRBV7-8 to TRBJ2-3; 8 bases map to TRBD2. V lost 5 bases, J lost 4 bases, and 5 bases stayed unmatched. In germline, CDR1 is SGHVS, CDR2 FQNEAQ. This CDR3 is built from 14 residues. The CDR3 coding sequence is TGTGCCAGCAGCGCCCGACTAGCGTCAGATACGCAGTATTTT. Translated, it gives CASSARLASDTQYF.

This clonotype came up once. The V gene is TRBV7-2, the J gene TRBJ2-3; D remains ambiguous. The CDR3 is 14 residues long. Germline V gene sequence: CDR1 SGHTA, CDR2 FQGNSA. Trimming stripped 1 base from V and 6 bases from J, with 11 bases between. The CDR3 nucleotides read TGTGCCAGCAGCTTAGATCCTAGTTCCGATACGCAGTATTTT. The encoded protein is CASSLDPSSDTQYF.

In this sample, this clonotype turned up a few times. The chain links TRBV30 to TRBJ2-1; D is perhaps TRBD2 (7 bases). Trimming stripped 2 bases from V and 9 bases from J, with 17 bases between. Germline V lookup: CDR1 GTSNPN, CDR2 SVGIG (reference sequence). The CDR3 runs to 14 residues. DNA for the CDR3: TGTGCCTGGAGTACAAACGGGGGGCAGGGTGAGCAGTTCTTC. It encodes CAWSTNGGQGEQFF.

The table lists this clonotype with a few counts. The V gene is TRBV6-1, the J gene TRBJ2-5; D assignment may be TRBD1 or TRBD2 (6 bases each). Between the trimmed V and J ends, which lost 5 bases and 5 bases, there was a span of 18 bases. This CDR3 region has 15 residues. The V gene's germline CDR1 is MNHNS and CDR2 SASEGT. The CDR3 DNA is TGTGCCAGCAGTCCGAAACTGACAGGAGGGGAGACCCAGTACTTC. Translating gives CASSPKLTGGETQYF.

This clonotype was counted at least ten times. V gene TRBV6-2 or TRBV6-3 combines with J gene TRBJ1-2; no reliable D call. Germline loops: CDR1 MNHEY, CDR2 SVGEGT. This CDR3 region has 15 residues. Trimming stripped 0 bases from V and 6 bases from J, with 14 bases between. CDR3 DNA sequence: TGTGCCAGCAGTTACTCGAGCGTTTTTCTCCATGGCTACACCTTC. It encodes CASSYSSVFLHGYTF.

In its sample, this clonotype was seen many times. The chain is built from TRBV18 and TRBJ1-4, with 7 positions matching TRBD1. Trimming at V came to 6 bases and at J to 8 bases, leaving 9 bases not matched to a gene. Looked up from germline, CDR1 is KGHSH and CDR2 is LQKENI. This CDR3 spans 14 amino acids. The CDR3 region has the DNA TGTGCCAGCTCCTCAAGGGGGCAAGGAGAAAAACTGTTTTTT. It yields the protein CASSSRGQGEKLFF.

Many counts were recorded for this clonotype. The chain combines TRBV27 with TRBJ2-3, with a tentative D call TRBD2 (5 bases). With 5 bases removed from V and 6 bases from J, the gap between germline ends came to 9 bases. Germline V CDR1 and CDR2: MNHEY, SMNVEV (reference sequence). This CDR3 region has 12 residues. The CDR3 nucleotides are TGTGCCAGCAGTAACTGGAGGGATACGCAGTATTTT. Amino acid sequence: CASSNWRDTQYF.

This clonotype was counted ten times or more. V and J are TRBV24-1 and TRBJ1-5; the D gene is possibly TRBD1 (6 bases). Trimming took 5 bases from V and 5 from J, leaving 9 bases between them. The CDR3 consists of 13 residues. Germline V gene sequence: CDR1 KGHDR, CDR2 SFDVKD. CDR3 region: CATSGGGDQPQHF. In DNA form, the CDR3 reads TGTGCCACCAGTGGGGGGGGCGATCAGCCCCAGCATTTT.

The chain carries TRBV12-3 or TRBV12-4 and TRBJ1-2, with 9 bases lining up with TRBD1. The CDR3 has 17 residues. The ends lost 3 bases at V and 4 bases at J; junction bases unmatched: 12. The CDR3 DNA sequence: TGTGCCAGCAGTTTCGGGACAGGGCGCCGCTTTAGCTATGGCTACACCTTC. Protein sequence: CASSFGTGRRFSYGYTF.

This clonotype was seen repeatedly, ten times or more. The chain recombines TRBV20-1 with TRBJ1-2; D not certain. The CDR3 has 14 amino acids. V was pared by 6 bases and J by 6 bases, with 20 bases between. CDR1 DFQATT and CDR2 SNEGSKA come from the germline V gene (reference sequence). The chain's CDR3 is CSARKFAALDGYTF. Written as DNA, the CDR3 is TGCAGTGCCAGGAAGTTTGCGGCTCTCGATGGCTACACCTTC.

At least ten counts were recorded for this clonotype. The J gene is TRBJ2-7, the V gene TRBV28, with TRBD2 matching 9 bases. The length of the CDR3 is 19 residues. In germline, CDR1 is MDHEN, CDR2 SYDVKM. The junction had 21 bases not matched to a gene; V was cut back by 5 bases and J by 4 bases. This CDR3 reads CASSLPEKRTGTSIYEQYF. CDR3 DNA: TGTGCCAGCAGTCTTCCCGAAAAACGGACGGGGACTAGCATTTACGAGCAGTACTTC.

The table lists this clonotype with many counts. The genes are TRBV30 and TRBJ2-4; D unresolved. Germline CDR1 GTSNPN, CDR2 SVGIG (reference sequence). The CDR3 is made up of 13 amino acids. Trimming cost V 5 bases and J 2 bases, with 10 bases left between them. CDR3 in amino acids: CAWEAVTKNIQYF. CDR3 bases: TGTGCCTGGGAGGCGGTAACCAAAAACATTCAGTACTTC.

The chain recombines TRBV14 with TRBJ1-4; 7 bases are shared with TRBD1. The length of the CDR3 is 17 residues. Germline trimming cut 1 base from V and 8 bases from J; bases unmatched to any gene: 13. Germline V gene sequence: CDR1 SGHDN, CDR2 FVKESK. In DNA, the CDR3 is TGTGCCAGCAGCCAAGCGGACAGGCCCTATGGGGAGGAAAAACTGTTTTTT. Residues: CASSQADRPYGEEKLFF.